The next 18 T cell receptor beta chains were all read from a single sample in a study of cytomegalovirus exposure and HLA in healthy donors (TCRdb year 2017). The receptor library was made with the immunoSEQ multiplex PCR assay. For the multiplex PCR, a mixture combining 60 forward primers for TCR Vbeta segments and 13 reverse primers for TCR Jbeta segments was used. TCRdb carries this immuneACCESS record with in-frame sequences only. Its versions omit some clonotypes, under half of them owing to an unresolved V gene in the studies checked, with the rest unexplained. The sample table shows roughly 120,000 clones, and 15% to 17% are seen once. The ten largest clones take up over 1.5% of the sample. Input material: PBMCs. These receptor sequences come from a woman aged 18 to 35 in good health and CMV-seronegative.

The rearrangement links TRBV28 to TRBJ1-2, with 9 bases that match TRBD1. Germline lookup yields CDR1 MDHEN and CDR2 SYDVKM. The CDR3 consists of 15 residues. V shed 7 bases and J 6 bases; nucleotides not matched to a gene: 12. CDR3 in DNA: TGTGCCAGCACCCCCCCCGGGACAGGGAGAAATGGCTACACCTTC. As protein: CASTPPGTGRNGYTF.

The genes are TRBV6-5 and TRBJ1-1; 9 bases match TRBD1. Trimming at V came to 2 bases and at J to 5 bases, leaving 9 bases not matched to a gene. In germline, CDR1 is MNHEY, CDR2 SVGAGI. The CDR3 has 16 residues. The CDR3 sequence: CASSYPQTGGGTEAFF. The CDR3 DNA follows: TGTGCCAGCAGTTACCCCCAGACAGGGGGGGGTACTGAAGCTTTCTTT.

The chain carries TRBV29-1 and TRBJ2-3, with TRBD2 identical over 8 bases. The CDR3 totals 15 residues. Per germline, CDR1 SQVTM and CDR2 ANQGSEA. The junction had 9 bases not matched to a gene; V was cut back by 7 bases and J by 0 bases. The DNA of the CDR3 is TGCAGCGGTGTGGCTAGCGGGTTTAGCACAGATACGCAGTATTTT. This gives the protein CSGVASGFSTDTQYF.

This rearrangement joins TRBV5-1 to TRBJ2-1; TRBD2 aligns across 13 bases. Germline CDR1 and CDR2: SGHRS and YFSETQ. This CDR3 has 17 amino acids. V shed 4 bases, J shed 1 base, and the junction held 5 bases outside the gene matches. The DNA for the CDR3 is TGCGCCAGCAGCCTCGGACTAGCGGGAGTTTCCTACAATGAGCAGTTCTTC. Amino acid sequence: CASSLGLAGVSYNEQFF.

This clone was seen more than once but under ten times. The genes are TRBV4-2 and TRBJ1-2; D unresolved. This CDR3 has 12 amino acids. The germline V and J ends were trimmed by 4 bases and 4 bases, with 7 bases remaining between them. Germline loops: CDR1 LGHNA, CDR2 YNFKEQ. CDR3 sequence (DNA): TGTGCCAGCAGCCCCGGGTCCTATGGCTACACCTTC. It encodes CASSPGSYGYTF.

V usage is TRBV10-1 and J usage is TRBJ2-7, with D maybe TRBD2 (6 bases). V was clipped by 6 bases and J by 6 bases, with 15 bases between them. Looked up from germline, CDR1 is WNHNN and CDR2 is SYGVQD (reference sequence). The CDR3 has 13 residues. CDR3 region: CASSGSGLGEQYF. The CDR3 DNA reads as TGCGCCAGCAGCGGGAGCGGTCTAGGCGAGCAGTACTTC.

This sequence joins TRBV6-5 and TRBJ2-3, with 9 nucleotides matching TRBD2. The CDR3 sequence is 16 residues long. CDR1 MNHEY and CDR2 SVGAGI come from the germline V gene. The ends lost 0 bases at V and 3 bases at J; junction bases unmatched: 4. CDR3: CASSYSPSGVTDTQYF. The CDR3 DNA follows: TGTGCCAGCAGTTACTCGCCTAGCGGGGTTACAGATACGCAGTATTTT.

This sequence joins TRBV7-8 and TRBJ2-4; D perhaps matches TRBD1 (7 bases). The CDR3 covers 16 residues. Trimming took 2 bases from V and 5 from J, leaving 16 bases between them. The germline gives CDR1 SGHVS, CDR2 FQNEAQ. This chain's CDR3 is CASSLRDGGGENIQYF. CDR3 coding DNA: TGTGCCAGCAGCTTAAGAGACGGAGGGGGCGAAAACATTCAGTACTTC.

This clone was observed a handful of times. CDR3 loop: CASSPRTENEQFF. For the CDR3, the DNA is TGTGCCAGCAGTCCCCGGACAGAAAATGAGCAGTTCTTC. The chain has TRBV28 and TRBJ2-1; TRBD1 might be the D (6 bases). Trimming removed 5 bases from V and 7 bases from J, with 12 bases in between. Germline V gives CDR1 MDHEN, CDR2 SYDVKM. The CDR3 loop spans 13 amino acids.

This chain connects TRBV7-9 to TRBJ2-2, with no clear D. Germline CDR1 SEHNR, CDR2 FQNEAQ (reference sequence). Trimming stripped 5 bases from V and 4 bases from J, with 8 bases between. The CDR3 length is 13 residues. CDR3 sequence: CASSLGSTGELFF. The DNA for the CDR3 is TGTGCCAGCAGCCTCGGGTCCACCGGGGAGCTGTTTTTT.

The rearrangement joins TRBV6-4 to TRBJ2-1; 10 nucleotides align to TRBD2. V lost 5 bases and J lost 3; bases outside the gene matches: 4. The CDR3 totals 15 residues. Germline CDR1 is MRHNA and CDR2 is SNTAGT. CDR3 nucleotides: TGTGCCAGCAGTTTAGCGGGGGGAGACTACAATGAGCAGTTCTTC. Translation gives CASSLAGGDYNEQFF.

The genes are TRBV19 and TRBJ2-3; TRBD2 aligns across 9 bases. The CDR3 loop spans 14 amino acids. Germline CDR1 is LNHDA and CDR2 is SQIVND (reference sequence). V dropped 4 bases and J dropped 7; count of bases not matched to a gene: 6. The CDR3 DNA is TGTGCCAGTAGTACGCGGGAGGGCCTAAATACGCAGTATTTT. This encodes CASSTREGLNTQYF.

The chain has TRBV27 and TRBJ1-4; TRBD1 aligns across 7 bases. Germline V lookup: CDR1 MNHEY, CDR2 SMNVEV (reference sequence). The junction had 21 bases not matched to a gene; V was cut back by 5 bases and J by 3 bases. The CDR3 runs to 20 residues. The CDR3 protein is CASSTYGTAEARGANEKLFF. The CDR3 region has the DNA TGTGCCAGCAGTACCTATGGGACAGCCGAAGCCAGGGGAGCTAATGAAAAACTGTTTTTT.

This clone was counted between two and nine times. V usage is TRBV28 and J usage is TRBJ2-7; no clear D. V lost 1 base, J lost 5 bases, and 15 bases lay in between. The CDR3 contains 15 residues. CDR1 MDHEN and CDR2 SYDVKM come from the germline V gene. CDR3 sequence (DNA): TGTGCCAGCAGTTTATTCGGCCTAGTGCTCAACGAGCAGTACTTC. Its protein is CASSLFGLVLNEQYF. Variable domain in full (rest from reference TRBV28 and TRBJ2-7): DVKVTQSSRYLVKRTGEKVFLECVQDMDHENMFWYRQDPGLGLRLIYFSYDVKMKEKGDIPEGYSVSREKKERFSLILESASTNQTSMYLCASSLFGLVLNEQYFGPGTRLTVT.

This clone appeared a few times. This rearrangement joins TRBV28 to TRBJ2-7; 12 bases align to TRBD1. The germline gives CDR1 MDHEN, CDR2 SYDVKM. The CDR3 loop spans 15 amino acids. V shed 5 bases and J 6 bases; nucleotides not matched to a gene: 8. This CDR3 is CASSPTGTGGGEQYF. CDR3 in DNA: TGTGCCAGCAGTCCCACCGGGACAGGGGGCGGCGAGCAGTACTTC. Full variable domain (remainder filled in from reference TRBV28 and TRBJ2-7): DVKVTQSSRYLVKRTGEKVFLECVQDMDHENMFWYRQDPGLGLRLIYFSYDVKMKEKGDIPEGYSVSREKKERFSLILESASTNQTSMYLCASSPTGTGGGEQYFGPGTRLTVT.

This CDR3 reads CASSISSRQGGNQPQHF. In DNA form, the CDR3 reads TGTGCCAGCAGCATTAGTTCCCGTCAGGGAGGAAATCAGCCCCAGCATTTT. This chain connects TRBV7-6 to TRBJ1-5; D perhaps matches TRBD1 (5 bases). The length of the CDR3 is 17 residues. Germline values: CDR1 SGHVS, CDR2 FNYEAQ. Deletions cut 5 bases from V and 4 bases from J, with 21 bases between.

This clone was observed a handful of times. This chain joins TRBV9 and TRBJ1-5; TRBD1 matches 8 bases. The V gene's germline CDR1 is SGDLS and CDR2 YYNGEE. This CDR3 spans 15 amino acids. Trimming cost V 2 bases and J 6 bases; bases outside gene matches: 7. For the CDR3, the DNA is TGTGCCAGCAGCGTCAAAGACAGGGGCACTCAGCCCCAGCATTTT. Translated: CASSVKDRGTQPQHF.

This clone was seen a few times. The V and J genes are TRBV2 and TRBJ2-7, with 8 nucleotides matching TRBD1. Germline values: CDR1 SNHLY, CDR2 FYNNEI. The CDR3 is 15 amino acids. The ends lost 8 bases at V and 3 bases at J; junction bases unmatched: 12. The CDR3 is CASVGTGGPVYEQYF. The CDR3 region has the DNA TGTGCCAGCGTCGGGACAGGCGGGCCGGTCTACGAGCAGTACTTC.